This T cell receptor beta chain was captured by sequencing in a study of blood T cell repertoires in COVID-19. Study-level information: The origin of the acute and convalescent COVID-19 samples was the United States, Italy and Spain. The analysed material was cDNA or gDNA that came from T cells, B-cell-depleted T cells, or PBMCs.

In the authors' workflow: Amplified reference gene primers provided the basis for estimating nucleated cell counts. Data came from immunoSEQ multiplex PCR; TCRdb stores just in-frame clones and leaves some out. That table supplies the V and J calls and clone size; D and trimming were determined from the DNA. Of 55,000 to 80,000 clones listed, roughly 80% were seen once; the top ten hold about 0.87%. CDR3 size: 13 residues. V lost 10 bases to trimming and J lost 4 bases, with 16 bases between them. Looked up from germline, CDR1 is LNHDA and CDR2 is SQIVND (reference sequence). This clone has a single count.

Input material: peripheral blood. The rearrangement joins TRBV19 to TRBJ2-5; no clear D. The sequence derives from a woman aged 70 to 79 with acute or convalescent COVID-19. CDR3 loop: CATAPSGGETQYF. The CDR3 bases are TGTGCCACCGCCCCGAGTGGTGGAGAGACCCAGTACTTC.